This T cell receptor beta chain was retrieved from a study of OX40 agonist ivuxolimab in advanced cancers. Overall study context: Patients treated during dose escalation were battling hepatocellular carcinoma, melanoma, renal cell or head and neck cancer.

The V end was cut by 5 bases, the J end by 4 bases, with 14 bases between. Germline V gene data show CDR1 as MNHEY and CDR2 as SMNVEV (reference sequence). This CDR3 is 15 amino acids long. The assay was immunoSEQ multiplex PCR, and TCRdb's table has in-frame clones only and misses some. The sample shows more than 45,000 clones, about 88% of them seen only once. The chain is built from TRBV27 and TRBJ1-4; no reliable D call. Here the sequenced sample was CD4+ or CD8+ T cells sorted from blood, taken in a trial of the OX40 agonist ivuxolimab. The clonotype was recovered from an adult with an advanced solid tumor such as melanoma, head and neck, liver or kidney cancer. CDR3 DNA: TGTGCCAGCAGTACAACTCTGTCCTATAATGAAAAACTGTTTTTT. Translated: CASSTTLSYNEKLFF.